This paragraph covers one T cell receptor (beta chain) sequence. This sample was included in a study of T cell changes during pregnancy in multiple sclerosis. The CDR3 length is 20 residues. From germline, CDR1 is LGHNA and CDR2 YNFKEQ. The trim removed 1 base at V and 0 bases at J, leaving 10 bases unmatched. Method: immunoSEQ multiplex PCR; TCRdb's copy keeps in-frame clones and lacks some. The table lists roughly 7,900 clones, nearly 90% of them singletons. The sample here was CD8+ T cells from peripheral blood mononuclear cells, taken in the first trimester of pregnancy. The chain uses TRBV4-2 and TRBJ2-1; TRBD2 agrees at 12 bases. This receptor was taken from a female donor in good health, enrolled as a control in a pregnancy study. The CDR3 DNA follows: TGTGCCAGCAGCCAAGCAGGACTAGCGGGACTTCGGAGCTCCTACAATGAGCAGTTCTTC. Translating gives CASSQAGLAGLRSSYNEQFF.